Listed below are T cell receptor beta chains from one sample, sequenced in a study of molecular identifiers for immune sequencing clone quantification. Each CDR3 protein is one row after TCRdb ran MiXCR on the PCR reads. The sample holds around 470,000 distinct CDR3 sequences, roughly 26% seen once. Sequenced: naive CD8+ T cells from blood, with Jurkat cell RNA spiked in. The receptor set was obtained from a human donor in good health. Some libraries in this study had Jurkat cell RNA spiked in. Both conserved end residues are part of each CDR3. D genes are given only for firm matches. Where a row states a size, it is once, few, many or the class of an expanded clone; other rows omit it.

cdr3_length j_call v_call clone_size d_call cdr3_aa cdr3_nt
16 TRBJ2-5 TRBV27 . . CASSHRPARFEETQYF TGTGCCAGCAGCCACCGACCAGCGAGGTTTGAAGAGACCCAGTACTTC
19 TRBJ1-6 TRBV27 . TRBD1 CASSLLPGTGDSYNSPLHF TGTGCCAGCAGTTTACTCCCCGGGACAGGGGACTCCTATAATTCACCCCTCCACTTT
17 TRBJ1-5 TRBV7-9 few . CASSLAVGELGNQPQHF TGTGCCAGCAGCTTAGCGGTGGGGGAGTTGGGCAATCAGCCCCAGCATTTT
15 TRBJ2-7 TRBV4-3 . . CASSQDRQAAYEQYF TGCGCCAGCAGCCAAGATCGTCAGGCCGCCTACGAGCAGTACTTC
16 TRBJ2-1 TRBV2 many . CASSVYGGSSYNEQFF TGTGCCAGCAGTGTTTACGGGGGAAGCTCCTACAATGAGCAGTTCTTC
15 TRBJ2-1 TRBV9 few TRBD2 CASSPETSERNEQFF TGTGCCAGCAGCCCCGAGACTAGCGAGCGCAATGAGCAGTTCTTC
15 TRBJ1-4 TRBV28 . TRBD1 CASSFGDRGYEKLFF TGTGCCAGCAGTTTTGGGGACAGGGGTTATGAAAAACTGTTTTTT
12 TRBJ1-1 TRBV30 few TRBD1 CAWETGSTEAFF TGTGCCTGGGAGACAGGGAGCACTGAAGCTTTCTTT
15 TRBJ2-3 TRBV5-6 . TRBD1 CASSQQGWSTDTQYF TGTGCCAGCAGCCAACAGGGGTGGAGCACAGATACGCAGTATTTT
13 TRBJ2-1 TRBV6-2/TRBV6-3 few . CASTRRARDEQFF TGTGCCAGCACGAGAAGGGCGCGAGATGAGCAGTTCTTC
15 TRBJ1-1 TRBV6-5 few TRBD1 CASSYLQGVGVEAFF TGTGCCAGCAGTTACCTCCAGGGGGTGGGTGTTGAAGCTTTCTTT
15 TRBJ1-6 TRBV2 . TRBD1 CASSDRGRLSSPLHF TGTGCCAGCAGTGACAGGGGGCGACTTAGTTCACCCCTCCACTTT
15 TRBJ2-3 TRBV6-5 . . CASSYSGSGTDTQCF TGTGCCAGCAGTTACTCGGGCTCAGGCACAGATACGCAGTGTTTT
13 TRBJ1-1 TRBV6-2/TRBV6-3 many TRBD1 CASRTGGWTEAFF TGTGCCAGCAGGACAGGGGGCTGGACTGAAGCTTTCTTT
13 TRBJ2-7 TRBV6-1 many TRBD1 CASSWTGWYEQYF TGTGCCAGCAGTTGGACAGGTTGGTACGAGCAGTACTTC
14 TRBJ2-3 TRBV7-9 many . CATSPAGGTDTQYF TGTGCCACCTCGCCGGCAGGGGGGACAGATACGCAGTATTTT
13 TRBJ2-1 TRBV5-1 many . CASSPWAGDEQFF TGCGCCAGCAGCCCATGGGCGGGCGATGAGCAGTTCTTC
14 TRBJ2-7 TRBV6-2/TRBV6-3 few . CASSYGAGNYEQYF TGTGCCAGCAGTTACGGGGCAGGAAACTACGAGCAGTACTTC
13 TRBJ1-1 TRBV6-2/TRBV6-3 many . CASRPREGVEAFF TGTGCCAGCAGACCCAGAGAGGGGGTTGAAGCTTTCTTT
20 TRBJ2-7 TRBV28 few TRBD1 CASSFGEGSWDSSPGYEQYF TGTGCCAGCAGTTTCGGCGAAGGGAGCTGGGACAGCTCTCCTGGGTACGAGCAGTACTTC
15 TRBJ2-7 TRBV7-9 few TRBD1 CASSPQDRTTYEQYF TGTGCCAGCAGCCCTCAGGACAGGACCACCTACGAGCAGTACTTC
14 TRBJ2-7 TRBV4-1 few . CASSQGQGRNEQYF TGCGCCAGCAGCCAAGGGCAGGGACGGAACGAGCAGTACTTC
15 TRBJ2-1 TRBV12-3/TRBV12-4 . . CASSSSGNTEDEQFF TGTGCCAGCAGTTCGTCCGGAAACACCGAGGATGAGCAGTTCTTC
16 TRBJ2-7 TRBV5-1 few TRBD1 CANSPAATGFPYEQYF TGCGCCAACAGCCCTGCTGCGACAGGGTTTCCTTACGAGCAGTACTTC
14 TRBJ2-7 TRBV6-5 . . CASRYSGPRAEQYF TGTGCCAGCAGGTACTCGGGACCTAGGGCCGAGCAGTACTTC
13 TRBJ1-1 TRBV4-3 . . CASSQDMGLEAFF TGCGCCAGCAGCCAAGATATGGGTTTGGAAGCTTTCTTT
12 TRBJ2-3 TRBV27 once . CASSPNTDTEYF TGTGCCAGCAGTCCCAACACAGATACGGAGTATTTT
15 TRBJ2-1 TRBV30 . . CAWSLWGDSRNEQFF TGTGCCTGGAGTCTCTGGGGGGACTCCCGCAATGAGCAGTTCTTC
15 TRBJ1-4 TRBV6-1 . . CASSSEVSTNEKLFF TGTGCCAGCAGTAGCGAAGTCTCAACTAATGAAAAACTGTTTTTT
17 TRBJ2-3 TRBV5-1 many TRBD2 CASTEAGPVRSTDTQYF TGCGCCAGCACTGAAGCGGGACCGGTTCGGAGCACAGATACGCAGTATTTT
13 TRBJ2-7 TRBV28 few . CASSGRISYEQYF TGTGCCAGCAGTGGACGGATCTCCTACGAGCAGTACTTC
16 TRBJ2-2 TRBV6-2/TRBV6-3 . . CASTLAGTLNTGELFF TGTGCCAGCACCTTGGCGGGGACATTGAACACCGGGGAGCTGTTTTTT
15 TRBJ2-6 TRBV7-9 . . CASSLEGSGADVLTF TGTGCCAGCAGCTTAGAGGGGTCTGGGGCCGACGTCCTGACTTTC
15 TRBJ1-4 TRBV7-9 few TRBD1 CASSLNRDSNEKLFF TGTGCCAGCAGCTTGAACCGGGACAGTAATGAAAAACTGTTTTTT
16 TRBJ1-5 TRBV4-3 few TRBD1 CASSQDPGGYAQPQHF TGCGCCAGCAGCCAAGATCCAGGGGGCTATGCTCAGCCCCAGCATTTT
14 TRBJ2-1 TRBV4-3 few . CASSQDLAYNEQFF TGCGCCAGCAGCCAAGATCTGGCGTACAATGAGCAGTTCTTC
15 TRBJ1-4 TRBV12-3/TRBV12-4 many . CASTATGTENEKLFF TGTGCCAGCACCGCAACCGGGACGGAGAATGAAAAACTGTTTTTT
17 TRBJ2-3 TRBV4-1 many . CASSQVSSGVRMDTQYF TGCGCCAGCAGCCAAGTCTCATCCGGGGTTCGTATGGATACGCAGTATTTT
12 TRBJ2-4 TRBV5-6 many TRBD2 CASSFGTTRGYF TGTGCCAGCAGCTTTGGGACTACTCGGGGGTACTTC
17 TRBJ2-3 TRBV7-9 few TRBD2 CASSLEIQRGGTDTQYF TGTGCCAGCAGCTTAGAAATCCAGCGGGGTGGCACAGATACGCAGTATTTT
16 TRBJ1-3 TRBV6-5 . . CASSYRFRSHGNTIYF TGTGCCAGCAGTTACAGGTTCAGGTCCCATGGAAACACCATATATTTT
13 TRBJ2-7 TRBV6-5 many . CASSPRVGREQYF TGTGCCAGCAGCCCTAGGGTAGGTCGCGAGCAGTACTTC
14 TRBJ2-7 TRBV7-9 many . CASSLVEGSYEQYF TGTGCCAGCAGCTTAGTTGAGGGTTCCTACGAGCAGTACTTC
14 TRBJ2-7 TRBV29-1 many TRBD2 CSVVGLAGVYEQYF TGCAGCGTTGTCGGGCTAGCGGGAGTCTACGAGCAGTACTTC
14 TRBJ1-1 TRBV28 . TRBD1 CASLDRGGPTEAFF TGTGCCAGCTTGGACAGGGGGGGCCCCACTGAAGCTTTCTTT
15 TRBJ2-3 TRBV12-3/TRBV12-4 many TRBD2 CASSLLAGNTDTQYF TGTGCCAGCAGTTTACTAGCGGGGAACACAGATACGCAGTATTTT
16 TRBJ2-2 TRBV9 few . CASSVEGGKDTGELFF TGTGCCAGCAGCGTAGAGGGCGGGAAGGACACCGGGGAGCTGTTTTTT
15 TRBJ2-3 TRBV28 . TRBD2 CASSLLAGFTDTQYF TGTGCCAGCAGTTTACTAGCGGGGTTCACAGATACGCAGTATTTT
13 TRBJ2-1 TRBV3-1 . . CASSQDLRNEQFF TGTGCCAGCAGCCAAGATTTGCGCAATGAGCAGTTCTTC
17 TRBJ1-3 TRBV12-5 few . CASGLWQMTFSGNTIYF TGTGCTAGTGGTTTGTGGCAGATGACCTTCTCTGGAAACACCATATATTTT
15 TRBJ2-3 TRBV10-2 many . CASSESTVGASRQYF TGCGCCAGCAGTGAGTCGACGGTTGGGGCCTCGAGGCAGTATTTT
17 TRBJ1-3 TRBV20-1 . . CSARVRGPGDSGNTIYF TGCAGTGCTAGAGTACGCGGACCGGGAGACTCTGGAAACACCATATATTTT
15 TRBJ1-1 TRBV7-9 . . CASSHSSGARAEAFF TGTGCCAGCAGCCATAGTAGCGGGGCCCGGGCTGAAGCTTTCTTT
18 TRBJ2-7 TRBV13 . TRBD2 CASSSPQLAGSLAYEQYF TGTGCCAGCAGCTCCCCGCAGCTAGCGGGGAGTTTAGCCTACGAGCAGTACTTC
13 TRBJ1-5 TRBV19 few . CASSTWSNQPQHF TGTGCCAGTAGTACGTGGAGCAATCAGCCCCAGCATTTT
12 TRBJ1-1 TRBV5-1 many . CASTLPSNEAFF TGCGCCAGCACGCTTCCCTCTAATGAAGCTTTCTTT